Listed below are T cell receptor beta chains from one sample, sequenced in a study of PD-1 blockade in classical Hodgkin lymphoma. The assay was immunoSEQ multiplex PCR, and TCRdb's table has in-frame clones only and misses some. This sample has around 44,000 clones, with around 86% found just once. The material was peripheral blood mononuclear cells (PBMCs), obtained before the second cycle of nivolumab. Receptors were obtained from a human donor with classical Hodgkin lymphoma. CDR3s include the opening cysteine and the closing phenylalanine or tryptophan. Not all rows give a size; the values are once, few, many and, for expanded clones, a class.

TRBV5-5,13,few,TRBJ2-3,CASSLMGADTQYF
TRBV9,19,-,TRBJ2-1,CASSEGLAGGYSSYNEQFF
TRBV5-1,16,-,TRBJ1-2,CASSLGKQGAGYGYTF
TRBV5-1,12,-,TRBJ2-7,CASSFTGREQYF
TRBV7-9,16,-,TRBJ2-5,CASRLGLAGGQETQYF
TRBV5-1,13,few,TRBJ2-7,CASSLGQGAGQYF
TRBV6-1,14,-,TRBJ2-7,CASSEGTGGYEQYF
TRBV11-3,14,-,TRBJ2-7,CASSPGGTSYEQYF
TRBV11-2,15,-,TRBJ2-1,CASSLAHDARNEQFF
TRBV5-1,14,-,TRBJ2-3,CASRRSALGDTQYF
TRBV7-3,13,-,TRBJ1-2,CASSLEGALGYTF
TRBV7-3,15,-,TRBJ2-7,CASSPGQGIPYEQYF
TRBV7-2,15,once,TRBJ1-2,CASSSPRQSTYGYTF
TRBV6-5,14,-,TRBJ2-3,CASTRGGGTDTQYF
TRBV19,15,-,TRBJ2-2,CASSVTGWNTGELFF
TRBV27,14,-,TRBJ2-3,CASSLVAGADTQYF
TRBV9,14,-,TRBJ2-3,CASSVGTNTDTQYF
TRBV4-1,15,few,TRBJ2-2,CATSRIELNTGELFF
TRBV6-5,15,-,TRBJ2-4,CASSSGGSSKNIQYF
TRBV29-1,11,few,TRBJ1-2,CSVEGVDGYTF
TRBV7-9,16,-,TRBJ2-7,CASSSAGTGGTYEQYF
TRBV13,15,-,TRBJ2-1,CASSFSAGGQGEQFF
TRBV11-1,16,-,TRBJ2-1,CASSLSVRSSYNEQFF
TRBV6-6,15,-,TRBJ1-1,CASSKQGAGRTEAFF
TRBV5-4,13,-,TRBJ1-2,CASSAGQRYGYTF
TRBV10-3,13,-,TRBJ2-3,CATSPAGADTQYF
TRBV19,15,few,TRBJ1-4,CASSTRRDFNEKLFF
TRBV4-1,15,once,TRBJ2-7,CASSQDPGRTYEQYF
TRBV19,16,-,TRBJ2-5,CASSMIRSSGQETQYF
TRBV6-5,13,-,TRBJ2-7,CASSYVGAYEQYF